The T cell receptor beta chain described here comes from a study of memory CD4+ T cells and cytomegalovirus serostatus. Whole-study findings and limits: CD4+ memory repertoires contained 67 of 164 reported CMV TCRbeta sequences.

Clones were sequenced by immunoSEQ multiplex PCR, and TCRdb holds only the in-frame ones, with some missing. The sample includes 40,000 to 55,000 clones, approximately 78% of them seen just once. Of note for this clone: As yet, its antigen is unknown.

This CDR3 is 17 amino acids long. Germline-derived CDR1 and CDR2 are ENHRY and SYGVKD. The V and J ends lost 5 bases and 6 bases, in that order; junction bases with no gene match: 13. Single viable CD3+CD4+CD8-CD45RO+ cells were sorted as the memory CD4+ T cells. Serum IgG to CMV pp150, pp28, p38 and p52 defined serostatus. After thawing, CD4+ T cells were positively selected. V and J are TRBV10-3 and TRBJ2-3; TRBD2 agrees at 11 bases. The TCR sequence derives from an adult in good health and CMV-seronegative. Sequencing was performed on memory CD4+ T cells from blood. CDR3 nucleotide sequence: TGTGCCATCAGTCGAGAGGGGACTAGCGGAATCTCGGATACGCAGTATTTT. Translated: CAISREGTSGISDTQYF.